The sequence of this T cell receptor (beta chain) was determined in a study of T cell repertoires in cytomegalovirus infection. TCRdb re-called the reads with MiXCR, one entry per CDR3 protein. The table records approximately 500,000 distinct CDR3 sequences, about 10% of them present only once. General observations from the study: Across the ex vivo response, the dominant clonotypes were HLA-C-restricted CMV-specific TCR beta clonotypes.

From germline, CDR1 is MNHNS and CDR2 SASEGT. The CDR3 contains 13 residues. With V trimmed by 3 bases and J by 11 bases, 8 bases remained unmatched. This clonotype was detected many times. The antigen is undetermined. The TCR sequence derives from a human donor in good health (CMV status not recorded). Some clones in this sample may be carry-over from other donors' samples. Sequencing was performed on PBMCs. The chain employs TRBV6-1 and TRBJ1-1; 8 nucleotides line up with TRBD1. The CDR3 DNA follows: TGTGCCAGCAGTGATTTGGACAGGGTTAAGGCTTTCTTT. It encodes CASSDLDRVKAFF.